The entry that follows covers one T cell receptor (beta chain) sequence. What it binds is not known. The donors were in the roughly 120-subject validation cohort, distinct from the 666-subject first cohort. This CDR3 comprises 16 residues. Germline V gives CDR1 SGHRS, CDR2 YFSETQ. V lost 2 bases, J lost 2 bases, and 7 bases stayed unmatched. The record originates from a study of cytomegalovirus exposure and HLA in healthy donors. Findings and caveats of the study: Cytomegalovirus-associated status was assigned to about 160 TCR beta chains. Reportedly, cytomegalovirus status was diagnosed with high sensitivity and specificity.

Measured with immunoSEQ multiplex PCR; TCRdb has only the in-frame clones, and not every one. The sample yields 220,000 or so clones, 75% to 95% seen once. The chain employs TRBV5-1 and TRBJ2-1, with TRBD2 matching 7 bases. The sequenced material came from PBMCs. The source is a woman between 18 and 29 years old in good health and CMV-seronegative. This CDR3 reads CASSLSPAGAYNEQFF. The CDR3 region has the DNA TGCGCCAGCAGCTTAAGCCCCGCGGGAGCCTACAATGAGCAGTTCTTC.